The 26 T cell receptor beta chains below come from one sample, sequenced in a study of blood T cell repertoires in COVID-19. The protocol was immunoSEQ multiplex PCR, while the TCRdb copy is restricted to in-frame clones and leaves out a portion. The table has almost 500,000 clones, 70% to 90% seen once; the top ten hold roughly 8.5%. Sequencing was carried out using PBMCs or T cells enriched from blood (not recorded which). The receptors derive from a woman in her fifties or sixties who had recovered from COVID-19.

The rearrangement links TRBV18 to TRBJ1-5; D unclear. CDR3 length: 15 amino acids. Germline CDR1 is KGHSH and CDR2 is LQKENI. V lost 3 bases and J lost 0, with 9 bases in between. The CDR3 region is CASSPRFNSNQPQHF. The CDR3 nucleotides read TGTGCCAGCTCACCCAGGTTTAATAGCAATCAGCCCCAGCATTTT.

This clone has a single count. V usage is TRBV2 and J usage is TRBJ2-1; TRBD1 is a possible D gene (5 bases). The germline V gene has CDR1 SNHLY and CDR2 FYNNEI. This CDR3 comprises 14 residues. With 6 bases removed from V and 1 base from J, the gap between germline ends came to 10 bases. This chain's CDR3 is CASSTGESYNEQFF. CDR3 in DNA: TGTGCCAGCAGCACAGGAGAATCCTACAATGAGCAGTTCTTC. Complete variable domain (other parts from reference TRBV2 and TRBJ2-1): EPEVTQTPSHQVTQMGQEVILRCVPISNHLYFYWYRQILGQKVEFLVSFYNNEISEKSEIFDDQFSVERPDGSNFTLKIRSTKLEDSAMYFCASSTGESYNEQFFGPGTRLTVL.

The chain combines TRBV7-9 with TRBJ2-1; TRBD2 might be the D (6 bases). Per germline, CDR1 SEHNR and CDR2 FQNEAQ (reference sequence). This CDR3 comprises 16 residues. V was clipped by 5 bases and J by 3 bases, with 17 bases between them. The CDR3 DNA is TGTGCCAGCAGCAACCGGGACTCCACGAACTACAATGAGCAGTTCTTC. It translates to CASSNRDSTNYNEQFF.

The V call is TRBV6-5, the J call TRBJ2-2; 7 nucleotides line up with TRBD2. The CDR3 runs 15 residues. The germline V gene encodes CDR1 MNHEY and CDR2 SVGAGI. V gave up 7 bases and J gave up 4 bases; unmatched junction bases: 9. The CDR3: CASTRDYRGTGELFF. CDR3 DNA: TGTGCCAGCACTAGGGACTACCGGGGCACCGGGGAGCTGTTTTTT.

The chain couples TRBV2 to TRBJ2-4; perhaps TRBD2 as D (6 bases). Germline CDR1 SNHLY, CDR2 FYNNEI. Trimming shortened V by 5 bases and J by 11 bases, and 13 bases separated the two germline ends. The CDR3 loop spans 12 amino acids. The CDR3 here is CASSPDYRVQYF. DNA of the CDR3: TGTGCCAGCAGTCCGGACTACCGTGTTCAGTACTTC.

A single count supports this clone. The chain is built from TRBV6-5 and TRBJ1-1; D remains ambiguous. V gave up 10 bases and J gave up 8 bases, with 26 bases separating them. The germline gives CDR1 MNHEY, CDR2 SVGAGI. The CDR3 spans 15 residues. CDR3: CATSFGLFTHPEAFF. The CDR3 nucleotides are TGTGCCACCTCTTTTGGACTCTTCACCCACCCAGAAGCTTTCTTT.

The rearrangement links TRBV5-6 to TRBJ2-3; TRBD2 matches at 8 bases. This CDR3 is 17 amino acids long. V dropped 3 bases and J dropped 1; count of bases not matched to a gene: 10. Germline values: CDR1 SGHDT, CDR2 YYEEEE. This CDR3 reads CASSSGFAGGGTDTQYF. The CDR3 coding sequence is TGTGCCAGCAGCTCGGGTTTTGCCGGGGGGGGCACAGATACGCAGTATTTT.

V is TRBV30 and J is TRBJ2-4; D ambiguous. Germline CDR1 GTSNPN, CDR2 SVGIG (reference sequence). V was cut by 5 bases and J by 1 base, with 12 bases left in between. There are 14 residues in the CDR3. The CDR3 region is CAWGPNSAKNIQYF. The CDR3 DNA follows: TGTGCCTGGGGTCCTAACAGTGCCAAAAACATTCAGTACTTC.

The V gene is TRBV25-1, the J gene TRBJ2-5, with D perhaps matching TRBD1 (6 bases). The V gene's germline CDR1 is MGHDK and CDR2 SYGVNS. The V end was cut by 0 bases, the J end by 4 bases, with 12 bases between. The CDR3 totals 15 residues. CDR3 nucleotides: TGTGCCAGCAGTGAATACACCAGGGGTCGAGAGACCCAGTACTTC. It yields the protein CASSEYTRGRETQYF.

V and J are TRBV11-3 and TRBJ1-6; no definite D call. The CDR3 contains 15 residues. Trimming took 5 bases from V and 6 from J, leaving 14 bases between them. Per germline, CDR1 SGHNT and CDR2 YENEEA. As DNA, the CDR3 is TGTGCCAGCAGCCCTCCGGAGGGCCTTAATTCACCCCTCCACTTT. Translated, it gives CASSPPEGLNSPLHF.

This clone was observed a handful of times. The chain uses TRBV28 and TRBJ1-5; no reliable D call. This CDR3 is 15 amino acids long. Germline V gene lookup returns CDR1 MDHEN and CDR2 SYDVKM. V dropped 6 bases and J dropped 0 bases, with 12 bases sitting between them. CDR3 in amino acids: CASRPPGISNQPQHF. CDR3 nucleotide sequence: TGTGCCAGCAGGCCCCCGGGGATTAGCAATCAGCCCCAGCATTTT.

The V and J genes are TRBV9 and TRBJ1-1, with 10 bases identical to TRBD1. Germline-derived CDR1 and CDR2 are SGDLS and YYNGEE. Trimming took 3 bases from V and 7 from J; bases not matched to a gene: 3. The CDR3 runs 13 residues. CDR3 in amino acids: CASSGDRGREAFF. CDR3 bases: TGTGCCAGCAGCGGCGACAGGGGGCGTGAAGCTTTCTTT.

The chain employs TRBV5-1 and TRBJ1-3, with 7 bases that match TRBD1. The CDR3 totals 14 residues. Germline values: CDR1 SGHRS, CDR2 YFSETQ. V was pared by 4 bases and J by 2 bases, with 3 bases of the junction left unmatched. The CDR3 sequence is CASSETGPGNTIYF. CDR3 sequence (DNA): TGCGCCAGCAGCGAGACAGGGCCTGGAAACACCATATATTTT.

This sequence joins TRBV3-1 (or the pseudogene TRBV3-2) and TRBJ1-1; maybe TRBD1 (5 bases). Germline CDR1 reads LGHDT; CDR2 reads YNNKEL (reference sequence). V was clipped by 1 base and J by 7 bases, with 10 bases between them. This CDR3 is built from 13 residues. CDR3 DNA sequence: TGTGCCAGCAGCCAAGGTGGGGGGGGTGAAGCTTTCTTT. It specifies CASSQGGGGEAFF.

The J gene is TRBJ2-2, the V gene TRBV5-8; possible D gene TRBD1, 5 bases. This CDR3 contains 16 residues. V lost 4 bases to trimming and J lost 4 bases, with 17 bases between them. The germline CDR1 and CDR2 sequences are SGHTS and YDEGEE. As DNA, the CDR3 is TGTGCCAGCAGCCAAAGGGGCAGGCCGGGCACCGGGGAGCTGTTTTTT. It yields the protein CASSQRGRPGTGELFF. Using reference TRBV5-8 and TRBJ2-2 for the parts outside the CDR3, the full variable domain is EAGVTQSPTHLIKTRGQQATLRCSPISGHTSVYWYQQALGLGLQFLLWYDEGEERNRGNFPPRFSGRQFPNYSSELNVNALELEDSALYLCASSQRGRPGTGELFFGEGSRLTVL.

This rearrangement joins TRBV4-1 to TRBJ2-3; D remains unclear. The CDR3 has 17 amino acids. Germline CDR1 is MGHRA and CDR2 is YSYEKL. V lost 1 base and J 0 bases, leaving 14 bases between the germline ends. CDR3 region: CASSQGLRSESTDTQYF. The CDR3 DNA reads TGCGCCAGCAGCCAAGGGTTGCGGAGTGAGAGCACAGATACGCAGTATTTT.

The gene calls are TRBV10-3 and TRBJ1-4; 8 bases agree with TRBD1. This CDR3 spans 14 amino acids. Germline CDR1 ENHRY, CDR2 SYGVKD. After removal of 5 bases from V and 3 bases from J, the junction contained 2 bases not matched to a gene. In nucleotides, the CDR3 is TGTGCCATCAGTAGGACAGGGTCTAATGAAAAACTGTTTTTT. Its translation: CAISRTGSNEKLFF.

The chain uses TRBV5-1 and TRBJ1-1; D is ambiguous. V shed 1 base and J shed 1 base, with 11 bases lying between them. Per the germline V gene, CDR1 is SGHRS and CDR2 is YFSETQ. The CDR3 is 15 amino acids. In DNA form, the CDR3 reads TGCGCCAGCAGCTTGTTTGGCAGGCAGAACACTGAAGCTTTCTTT. It yields the protein CASSLFGRQNTEAFF.

The chain is built from TRBV4-1 and TRBJ1-3, with a tentative D call TRBD1 (5 bases). The V end lost 4 bases, the J end lost 2 bases, and 15 bases lay between the germline ends. Germline V lookup: CDR1 MGHRA, CDR2 YSYEKL. The CDR3 length is 16 residues. CDR3 in amino acids: CASSPGGRAAGNTIYF. The DNA of the CDR3 is TGCGCCAGCAGCCCCGGGGGGAGGGCGGCTGGAAACACCATATATTTT.

The chain couples TRBV6-5 to TRBJ2-7, with TRBD2 identical over 8 bases. The CDR3 loop spans 15 amino acids. The J segment lost 2 bases and the V segment lost 6 bases, leaving 9 bases of the junction unmatched. The germline V gene has CDR1 MNHEY and CDR2 SVGAGI. Here the CDR3 reads CASRAGAFFAYEQYF. In nucleotides, the CDR3 is TGTGCCAGCAGAGCGGGGGCGTTTTTCGCCTACGAGCAGTACTTC.

The CDR3 is CASSSHLGTGLINYGYTF. The CDR3, as DNA: TGTGCCAGCAGCTCGCACCTCGGGACAGGACTAATCAACTATGGCTACACCTTC. The chain joins TRBV9 to TRBJ1-2, with 8 positions matching TRBD1. Germline values: CDR1 SGDLS, CDR2 YYNGEE. The CDR3 has 18 amino acids. V lost 4 bases and J lost 2; bases outside the gene matches: 16.

The rearrangement joins TRBV29-1 to TRBJ1-1, with a tentative D call TRBD1 (6 bases). The CDR3 is 12 residues long. Trimming removed 6 bases from V and 7 bases from J, with 15 bases in between. CDR1 is SQVTM and CDR2 is ANQGSEA in the germline V gene. The CDR3 DNA reads TGCAGCGTATCAAGGGGGTGGAGTGAAGCTTTCTTT. This sequence encodes CSVSRGWSEAFF. The full variable domain, with the rest looked up from reference TRBV29-1 and TRBJ1-1, is SAVISQKPSRDICQRGTSLTIQCQVDSQVTMMFWYRQQPGQSLTLIATANQGSEATYESGFVIDKFPISRPNLTFSTLTVSNMSPEDSSIYLCSVSRGWSEAFFGQGTRLTVV.

The chain combines TRBV20-1 with TRBJ2-1; D perhaps matches TRBD1 (6 bases). Germline V CDR1 and CDR2: DFQATT, SNEGSKA (reference sequence). Trimming left V 6 bases short and J 4 bases short, with 19 bases between. The CDR3 is 15 residues long. DNA of the CDR3: TGCAGTGCAAGTCGCGCAGGGGATTCATACAATGAGCAGTTCTTC. Residues: CSASRAGDSYNEQFF.

This chain joins TRBV7-8 and TRBJ1-1; a possible D gene is TRBD1 (6 bases). Deletions cut 5 bases from V and 0 bases from J, with 13 bases between. The CDR3 consists of 15 residues. Germline assignment: CDR1 SGHVS and CDR2 FQNEAQ. In nucleotides, the CDR3 is TGTGCCAGCAGCCCCAGGGGAGGGGTGAACACTGAAGCTTTCTTT. Translated, it gives CASSPRGGVNTEAFF.

V is TRBV6-5 and J is TRBJ2-7, with a possible D match to TRBD1 (6 bases). Trimming stripped 10 bases from V and 1 base from J, with 11 bases between. The CDR3 runs 12 residues. Germline V gene lookup returns CDR1 MNHEY and CDR2 SVGAGI. The CDR3, as DNA: TGTGCCACAGGACAGAATTCCTACGAGCAGTACTTC. The encoded protein is CATGQNSYEQYF.

This rearrangement joins TRBV5-1 to TRBJ2-2, with 8 bases that match TRBD1. CDR1 is SGHRS, CDR2 YFSETQ, per germline. Trimming cost V 6 bases and J 3 bases; bases outside gene matches: 7. The CDR3 loop spans 15 amino acids. In nucleotides, the CDR3 is TGCGCCAGCACCTTCGGACAGGGACACACCGGGGAGCTGTTTTTT. Encoded protein: CASTFGQGHTGELFF.